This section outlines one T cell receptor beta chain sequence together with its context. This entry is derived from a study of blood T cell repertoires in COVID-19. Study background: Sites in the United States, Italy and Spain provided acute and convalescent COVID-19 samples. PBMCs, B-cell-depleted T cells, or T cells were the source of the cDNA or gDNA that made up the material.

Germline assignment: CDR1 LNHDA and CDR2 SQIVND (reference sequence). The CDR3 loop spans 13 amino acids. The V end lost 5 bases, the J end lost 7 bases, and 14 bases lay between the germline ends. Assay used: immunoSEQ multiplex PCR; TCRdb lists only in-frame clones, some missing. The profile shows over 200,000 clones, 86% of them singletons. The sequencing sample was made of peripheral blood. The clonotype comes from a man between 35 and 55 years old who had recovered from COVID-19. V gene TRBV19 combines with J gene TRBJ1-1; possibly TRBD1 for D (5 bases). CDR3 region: CASSPRAVNEAFF. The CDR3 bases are TGTGCCAGTAGTCCCAGGGCGGTGAATGAAGCTTTCTTT.